The 19 T cell receptor beta chains below all came from one sample that was sequenced in a study of cytomegalovirus exposure and HLA in healthy donors. Researchers ran the PCR with 60 Vbeta and 13 Jbeta primers. This table comes from immunoSEQ multiplex PCR, and its TCRdb copy is limited to in-frame clones, with some not included. The sample includes about 160,000 clones, approximately 84% of them seen just once. The specimen sequenced was PBMCs. The receptors shown here come from a man between 50 and 59 years old in good health and CMV-seropositive.

This chain links TRBV7-3 with TRBJ2-2; 7 bases are shared with TRBD1. The CDR3 is 14 amino acids. Germline CDR1 reads SGHTA; CDR2 reads FQGTGA. Trimming cost V 5 bases and J 4 bases; bases outside gene matches: 4. CDR3 in DNA: TGTGCCAGCAGCCTGACAGGGCGCACCGGGGAGCTGTTTTTT. It encodes CASSLTGRTGELFF.

The chain employs TRBV4-3 and TRBJ2-3, with a weak D call TRBD1 (6 bases). CDR1 and CDR2 from the germline V gene are LGHNA and YSLEER. The CDR3 covers 16 residues. Trimming removed 4 bases from V and 0 bases from J, with 14 bases in between. The CDR3 is CASSRVGGSSTDTQYF. The CDR3 DNA sequence: TGCGCCAGCAGCCGCGTAGGGGGAAGTAGCACAGATACGCAGTATTTT.

This clone appeared a single time. V gene TRBV7-9 combines with J gene TRBJ2-1; D gene uncertain. The CDR3 loop spans 15 amino acids. CDR1 and CDR2 (germline): SEHNR, FQNEAQ (reference sequence). V lost 5 bases and J 0 bases, leaving 11 bases between the germline ends. This chain's CDR3 is CASSEPGLSYNEQFF. CDR3 bases: TGTGCCAGCAGCGAACCAGGTCTCTCCTACAATGAGCAGTTCTTC.

This sequence joins TRBV9 and TRBJ2-2, with 7 bases fitting TRBD1. The CDR3 is 14 residues long. Unmatched junction bases numbered 3, after V lost 3 bases and J lost 4 bases. Germline V gene lookup returns CDR1 SGDLS and CDR2 YYNGEE. The CDR3 spells CASSETGLTGELFF. CDR3 coding DNA: TGTGCCAGCAGCGAGACAGGGCTCACCGGGGAGCTGTTTTTT.

The chain joins TRBV9 to TRBJ1-3; D unclear. V was pared by 0 bases and J by 0 bases, with 7 bases between. The CDR3 runs 15 residues. The germline CDR1 and CDR2 sequences are SGDLS and YYNGEE. The chain's CDR3 is CASSVAPDSGNTIYF. The CDR3 DNA sequence: TGTGCCAGCAGCGTAGCTCCAGACTCTGGAAACACCATATATTTT.

The genes are TRBV19 and TRBJ1-2; TRBD1 might be the D (6 bases). Germline V gene sequence: CDR1 LNHDA, CDR2 SQIVND (reference sequence). The CDR3 extends over 13 amino acids. The ends were cut back, 10 bases at V and 7 bases at J, with 19 bases in the middle. This chain's CDR3 is CATSRGAWAGYTF. The CDR3 bases are TGTGCCACCAGTCGGGGGGCGTGGGCTGGCTACACCTTC.

The J gene is TRBJ1-1, the V gene TRBV11-2; D gene unclear. This CDR3 is 13 amino acids long. Trimming cost V 8 bases and J 6 bases, with 16 bases left between them. Germline loops: CDR1 SGHAT, CDR2 FQNNGV. This chain's CDR3 is CASGQSVAAEAFF. CDR3 bases: TGTGCCAGCGGCCAGAGTGTCGCGGCTGAAGCTTTCTTT. Full variable domain (remainder filled in from reference TRBV11-2 and TRBJ1-1): EAGVAQSPRYKIIEKRQSVAFWCNPISGHATLYWYQQILGQGPKLLIQFQNNGVVDDSQLPKDRFSAERLKGVDSTLKIQPAKLEDSAVYLCASGQSVAAEAFFGQGTRLTVV.

The chain joins TRBV27 to TRBJ2-7, with D maybe TRBD1 (6 bases). The germline gives CDR1 MNHEY, CDR2 SMNVEV (reference sequence). CDR3 length: 14 amino acids. V lost 4 bases to trimming and J lost 1 base, with 11 bases between them. CDR3 sequence: CASSWQGQSYEQYF. DNA for the CDR3: TGTGCCAGCAGTTGGCAGGGGCAATCCTACGAGCAGTACTTC.

V and J are TRBV30 and TRBJ1-5; D unresolved. The ends were cut back, 8 bases at V and 3 bases at J, with 14 bases in the middle. The CDR3 has 13 residues. Looked up from germline, CDR1 is GTSNPN and CDR2 is SVGIG (reference sequence). The CDR3 nucleotides are TGTGCCCTGGGCGGGCGGAACAATCAGCCCCAGCATTTT. Its translation: CALGGRNNQPQHF.

The V and J genes are TRBV11-2 and TRBJ1-4; 9 bases map to TRBD1. Germline CDR1 reads SGHAT; CDR2 reads FQNNGV. The CDR3 length is 16 residues. The V segment lost 6 bases and the J segment 8 bases; nucleotides outside the gene matches: 13. The CDR3 reads CASRLRQGTGSEKLFF. CDR3 coding DNA: TGTGCCAGCAGGCTTAGACAAGGGACAGGGAGCGAAAAACTGTTTTTT. Full variable domain (remainder filled in from reference TRBV11-2 and TRBJ1-4): EAGVAQSPRYKIIEKRQSVAFWCNPISGHATLYWYQQILGQGPKLLIQFQNNGVVDDSQLPKDRFSAERLKGVDSTLKIQPAKLEDSAVYLCASRLRQGTGSEKLFFGSGTQLSVL.

The chain couples TRBV7-8 to TRBJ2-1; a possible D gene is TRBD1 (6 bases). V lost 6 bases and J 2 bases, leaving 11 bases between the germline ends. The CDR3 runs to 14 residues. Germline V gene sequence: CDR1 SGHVS, CDR2 FQNEAQ. In DNA, the CDR3 is TGTGCCAGCAGGGGCAGGGGTGCCTACAATGAGCAGTTCTTC. Translation gives CASRGRGAYNEQFF.

The rearrangement links TRBV5-1 to TRBJ2-3; D not certain. The V gene lost 2 bases and the J gene lost 2 bases, with 6 bases spanning the gap. The V gene's germline CDR1 is SGHRS and CDR2 YFSETQ. The CDR3 covers 13 residues. The CDR3 loop is CASSFAATDTQYF. The CDR3 DNA reads TGCGCCAGCAGCTTCGCGGCCACAGATACGCAGTATTTT.

This sequence joins TRBV29-1 and TRBJ1-2, with D tentatively TRBD1 (6 bases). The germline V and J ends were trimmed by 0 bases and 6 bases, with 11 bases remaining between them. This CDR3 contains 13 residues. CDR1 is SQVTM and CDR2 is ANQGSEA in the germline V gene. CDR3 DNA sequence: TGCAGCGTTGAAGATCAGGGGAGGGATGGCTACACCTTC. As protein: CSVEDQGRDGYTF.

This rearrangement joins TRBV21-1 to TRBJ2-1; the table calls TRBD2, which could not be checked here. TRBV21-1 is recorded as a pseudogene. The CDR3 runs 16 residues. The CDR3, as DNA: TGTGCCAGCAGGATTTCCGGGACTAGCGGGAGCAATGAGCAGTTCTTC. This gives the protein CASRISGTSGSNEQFF.

CDR3 residues: CASSTGTGGQPQHF. The DNA for the CDR3 is TGCGCCAGCAGCACCGGGACCGGAGGGCAGCCCCAGCATTTT. The rearrangement uses TRBV5-1 and TRBJ1-5, with a tentative D call TRBD1 (5 bases). The ends were cut back, 4 bases at V and 7 bases at J, with 15 bases in the middle. The germline V gene encodes CDR1 SGHRS and CDR2 YFSETQ. This CDR3 comprises 14 residues. The whole variable domain, remainder taken from reference TRBV5-1 and TRBJ1-5, is KAGVTQTPRYLIKTRGQQVTLSCSPISGHRSVSWYQQTPGQGLQFLFEYFSETQRNKGNFPGRFSGRQFSNSRSEMNVSTLELGDSALYLCASSTGTGGQPQHFGDGTRLSIL.

The chain carries TRBV11-2 and TRBJ1-2, with 9 bases matching TRBD1. V trimming: 5 bases; J trimming: 4 bases; junction bases outside the gene matches: 17. The CDR3 totals 18 residues. CDR1 is SGHAT, CDR2 FQNNGV, per germline. The CDR3 DNA reads TGTGCCAGCAGCCTCCTGGGTACAGGGGGCGTCGATCCCTATGGCTACACCTTC. Its translation: CASSLLGTGGVDPYGYTF.

CDR3 region: CAIGRVDYEQYF. The CDR3 DNA reads as TGTGCCATAGGGAGGGTAGACTACGAGCAGTACTTC. The rearrangement links TRBV6-5 to TRBJ2-7, with 7 positions matching TRBD2. Germline-derived CDR1 and CDR2 are MNHEY and SVGAGI. The V and J ends lost 10 bases and 3 bases, in that order; junction bases with no gene match: 6. The CDR3 loop spans 12 amino acids.

This clone has a single count. The chain joins TRBV5-5 to TRBJ2-7; 7 nucleotides align to TRBD2. The CDR3 has 17 residues. CDR1 is SGHKS, CDR2 YYEKEE, per germline (reference sequence). The junction had 16 bases not matched to a gene; V was cut back by 3 bases and J by 4 bases. Here the CDR3 reads CASSWMPGTLGRYEQYF. CDR3 sequence (DNA): TGTGCCAGCAGCTGGATGCCCGGCACACTCGGGAGGTACGAGCAGTACTTC.

The rearrangement joins TRBV7-6 to TRBJ1-3; D uncertain. The CDR3 has 17 residues. Germline V gene sequence: CDR1 SGHVS, CDR2 FNYEAQ. V lost 5 bases and J lost 1, with 18 bases in between. The CDR3 DNA reads as TGTGCCAGCAGCCCACAGACCCGACCCGAATCTGGAAACACCATATATTTT. Its translation is CASSPQTRPESGNTIYF.